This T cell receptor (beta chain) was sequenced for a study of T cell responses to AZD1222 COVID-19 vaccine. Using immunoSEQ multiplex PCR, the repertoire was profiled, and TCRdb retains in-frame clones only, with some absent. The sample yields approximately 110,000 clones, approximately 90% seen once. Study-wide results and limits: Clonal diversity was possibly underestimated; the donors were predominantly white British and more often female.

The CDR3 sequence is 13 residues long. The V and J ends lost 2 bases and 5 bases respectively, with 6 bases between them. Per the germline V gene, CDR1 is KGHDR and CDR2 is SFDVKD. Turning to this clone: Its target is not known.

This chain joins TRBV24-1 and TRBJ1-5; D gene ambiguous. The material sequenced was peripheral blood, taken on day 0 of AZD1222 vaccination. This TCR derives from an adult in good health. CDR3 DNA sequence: TGTGCCACCAGTGATTATTCAGATCAGCCCCAGCATTTT. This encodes CATSDYSDQPQHF.